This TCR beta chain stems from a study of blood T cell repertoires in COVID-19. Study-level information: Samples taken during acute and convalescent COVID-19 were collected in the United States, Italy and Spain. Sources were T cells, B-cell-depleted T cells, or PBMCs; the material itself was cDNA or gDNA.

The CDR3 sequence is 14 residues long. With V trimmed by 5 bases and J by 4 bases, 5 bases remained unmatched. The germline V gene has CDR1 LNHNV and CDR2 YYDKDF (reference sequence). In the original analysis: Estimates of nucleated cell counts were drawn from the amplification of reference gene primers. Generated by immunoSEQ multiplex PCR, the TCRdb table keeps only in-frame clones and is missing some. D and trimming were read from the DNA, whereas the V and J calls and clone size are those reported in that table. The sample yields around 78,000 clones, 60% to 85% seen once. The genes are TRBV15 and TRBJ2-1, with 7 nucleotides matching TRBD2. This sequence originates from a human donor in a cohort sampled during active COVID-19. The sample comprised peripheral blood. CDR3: CATSPGGSYNEQFF. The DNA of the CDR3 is TGTGCCACCAGCCCGGGGGGAAGTTACAATGAGCAGTTCTTC.